This is a list of T cell receptor beta chains from one sample in a study of shared T cell receptors in the human thymus. Here immunoSEQ multiplex PCR was the method, and the copy in TCRdb shows in-frame clones only, minus some. The sample consists of about 380,000 clones, around 93% of them appearing once. The specimen was thymocytes. These receptor sequences come from a human donor. The CDR3 runs from the conserved cysteine through the conserved F or W. The D gene is left open where the match is weak. Clone size is stated in some rows and not others, as once, few, many or a class when expanded.

j_call d_call v_call clone_size cdr3_aa cdr3_nt
TRBJ2-7 TRBD2 TRBV27 NA CASSHLASGRGEQYF TGTGCCAGCAGCCACTTAGCCAGCGGGAGGGGAGAGCAGTACTTC
TRBJ2-1 NA TRBV7-3 NA CASSLVEGGHEQFF TGTGCCAGCAGCTTAGTGGAGGGAGGCCATGAGCAGTTCTTC
TRBJ2-7 NA TRBV10-1 NA CASSETSSYEQYF TGCGCCAGCAGTGAGACTAGCTCCTACGAGCAGTACTTC
TRBJ2-7 TRBD2 TRBV30 NA CAWRELAGGPIGEQYF TGTGCCTGGAGGGAACTAGCGGGAGGGCCCATTGGCGAGCAGTACTTC
TRBJ1-3 NA TRBV28 NA CASSLLVGSSGNTIYF TGTGCCAGCAGTTTATTGGTGGGCAGCTCTGGAAACACCATATATTTT
TRBJ2-5 NA TRBV5-1 NA CASSLVPMGETQYF TGCGCCAGCAGCTTGGTCCCCATGGGTGAGACCCAGTACTTC
TRBJ2-5 NA TRBV7-2 NA CASSLGRGEEETQYF TGTGCCAGCAGCTTAGGGAGGGGGGAGGAAGAGACCCAGTACTTC
TRBJ2-1 NA TRBV19 NA CASSIRQSSYNEQFF TGTGCCAGTAGTATAAGACAGAGCTCCTACAATGAGCAGTTCTTC
TRBJ1-1 NA TRBV6-1 NA CASSEAREGDTEAFF TGTGCCAGCAGTGAAGCGCGAGAAGGAGACACTGAAGCTTTCTTT
TRBJ2-1 TRBD2 TRBV5-4 NA CASSLTSGRASHRNEQFF TGTGCCAGCAGCTTGACTAGCGGGAGGGCCTCCCATCGGAATGAGCAGTTCTTC
TRBJ2-1 TRBD2 TRBV10-3 once CAISVRGLADYNEQFF TGTGCCATCAGTGTAAGAGGACTAGCGGACTACAATGAGCAGTTCTTC
TRBJ2-3 TRBD1 TRBV6-1 NA CASTKQGNTDTQYF TGTGCCAGCACTAAACAGGGGAACACAGATACGCAGTATTTT
TRBJ2-5 NA TRBV6-1 NA CASSLSPQETQYF TGTGCCAGCAGTCTCAGCCCCCAAGAGACCCAGTACTTC
TRBJ2-1 NA TRBV25-1 NA CASSPSGIYNEQFF TGTGCCAGCAGCCCTAGTGGGATCTACAATGAGCAGTTCTTC
TRBJ1-1 NA TRBV18 NA CASSPRVGTEAFF TGTGCCAGCTCACCCAGGGTCGGAACTGAAGCTTTCTTT
TRBJ2-3 TRBD1 TRBV18 NA CASSPPRAGGADTQYF TGTGCCAGCTCACCACCGAGGGCAGGGGGCGCAGATACGCAGTATTTT
TRBJ2-7 NA TRBV6-1 once CASSEGVAHPLYEQYF TGTGCCAGCAGTGAAGGGGTAGCCCATCCCCTCTACGAGCAGTACTTC
TRBJ2-2 TRBD2 TRBV5-1 NA CASSPGTSGRSPGELFF TGCGCCAGCAGCCCGGGAACTAGCGGGAGGTCCCCCGGGGAGCTGTTTTTT
TRBJ2-1 NA TRBV21-1 NA CASNPHRKREGSYNEQFF TGTGCCAGCAACCCACACCGGAAGCGGGAGGGATCCTACAATGAGCAGTTCTTC
TRBJ2-2 TRBD2 TRBV2 NA CASSPAGGPDTGELFF TGTGCCAGCAGTCCAGCGGGAGGGCCGGACACCGGGGAGCTGTTTTTT
TRBJ2-3 TRBD1 TRBV7-2 NA CASSLPGRGNTDTQYF TGTGCCAGCAGCTTACCCGGCAGGGGGAACACAGATACGCAGTATTTT
TRBJ1-4 NA TRBV4-3 NA CASSQPGLTKLFF TGCGCCAGCAGCCAACCAGGACTGACAAAACTGTTTTTT
TRBJ2-2 TRBD2 TRBV9 NA CASSPRQLAGSGELFF TGTGCCAGCAGCCCCCGTCAACTAGCGGGATCCGGGGAGCTGTTTTTT
TRBJ2-5 TRBD1 TRBV28 NA CASRDGTGVQETQYF TGTGCCAGCAGGGACGGGACAGGGGTACAAGAGACCCAGTACTTC
TRBJ2-2 TRBD2 TRBV27 NA CASSFKAGAAPGAGELFF TGTGCCAGCAGTTTTAAGGCGGGAGCGGCGCCCGGGGCCGGGGAGCTGTTTTTT
TRBJ2-5 TRBD2 TRBV9 NA CASSVVAGRGETQYF TGTGCCAGCAGCGTAGTGGCGGGGAGGGGAGAGACCCAGTACTTC
TRBJ2-6 NA TRBV27 NA CASSLRGHGGANVLTF TGTGCCAGCAGTTTACGGGGGCATGGTGGGGCCAACGTCCTGACTTTC
TRBJ1-5 TRBD1 TRBV4-3 NA CASSQDTPPTGRKQPQHF TGCGCCAGCAGCCAAGATACCCCCCCGACAGGGAGAAAACAGCCCCAGCATTTT
TRBJ2-5 NA TRBV14 once CASSHPPKGGFQETQYF TGTGCCAGCAGCCACCCACCAAAGGGGGGTTTCCAAGAGACCCAGTACTTC
TRBJ2-3 NA TRBV10-3 NA CAISGTPAITGTDTQYF TGTGCCATCAGTGGCACCCCTGCTATTACGGGAACAGATACGCAGTATTTT
TRBJ1-1 TRBD1 TRBV5-1 NA CASSLSGTENTEAFF TGCGCCAGCAGCTTGTCCGGGACAGAGAACACTGAAGCTTTCTTT
TRBJ2-7 TRBD2 TRBV19 few CASSPQVGGLAGAIHEQYF TGTGCCAGTAGCCCGCAGGTGGGGGGACTAGCGGGAGCCATACACGAGCAGTACTTC